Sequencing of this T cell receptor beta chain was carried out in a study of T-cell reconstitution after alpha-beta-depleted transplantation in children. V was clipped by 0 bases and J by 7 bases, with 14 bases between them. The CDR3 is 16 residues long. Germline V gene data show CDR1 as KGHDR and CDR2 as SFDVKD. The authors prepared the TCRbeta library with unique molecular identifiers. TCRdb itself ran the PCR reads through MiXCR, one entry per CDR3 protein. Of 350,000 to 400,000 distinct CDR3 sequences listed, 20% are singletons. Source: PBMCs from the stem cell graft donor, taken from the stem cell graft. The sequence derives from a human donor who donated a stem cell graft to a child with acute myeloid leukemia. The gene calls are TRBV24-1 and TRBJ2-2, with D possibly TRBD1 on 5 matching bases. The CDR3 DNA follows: TGTGCCACCAGTGATTTGGCAGGGCCCGCCATCGGGGAGCTGTTTTTT. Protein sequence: CATSDLAGPAIGELFF.